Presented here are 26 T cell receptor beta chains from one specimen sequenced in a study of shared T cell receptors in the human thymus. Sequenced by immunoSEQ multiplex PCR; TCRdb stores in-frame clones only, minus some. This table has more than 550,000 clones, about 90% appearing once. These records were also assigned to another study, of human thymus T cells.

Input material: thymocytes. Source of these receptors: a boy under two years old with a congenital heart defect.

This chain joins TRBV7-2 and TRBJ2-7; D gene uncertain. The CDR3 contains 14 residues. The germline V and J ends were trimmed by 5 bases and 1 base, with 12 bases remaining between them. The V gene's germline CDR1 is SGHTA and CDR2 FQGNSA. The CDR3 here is CASSPSDGSYEQYF. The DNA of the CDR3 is TGTGCCAGCAGCCCGAGCGACGGTTCCTACGAGCAGTACTTC.

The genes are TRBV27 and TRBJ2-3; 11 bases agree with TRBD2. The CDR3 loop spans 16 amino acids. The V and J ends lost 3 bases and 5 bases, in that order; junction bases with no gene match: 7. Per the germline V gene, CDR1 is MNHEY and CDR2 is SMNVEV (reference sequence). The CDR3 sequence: CASSFLAGGVRDTQYF. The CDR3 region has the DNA TGTGCCAGCAGTTTCTTAGCGGGAGGGGTCAGAGATACGCAGTATTTT.

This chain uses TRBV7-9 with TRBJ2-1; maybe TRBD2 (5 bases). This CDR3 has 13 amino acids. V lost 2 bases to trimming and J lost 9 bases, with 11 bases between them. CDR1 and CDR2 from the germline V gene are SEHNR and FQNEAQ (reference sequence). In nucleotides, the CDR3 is TGTGCCAGCAGCTTACCTGCGGGCGGTGAGCAGTTCTTC. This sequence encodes CASSLPAGGEQFF.

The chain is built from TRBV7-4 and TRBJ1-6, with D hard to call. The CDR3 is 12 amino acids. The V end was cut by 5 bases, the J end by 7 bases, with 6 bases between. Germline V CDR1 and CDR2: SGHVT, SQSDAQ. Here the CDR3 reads CASSPFNSPLHF. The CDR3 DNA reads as TGTGCCAGCAGCCCCTTCAATTCACCCCTCCACTTT.

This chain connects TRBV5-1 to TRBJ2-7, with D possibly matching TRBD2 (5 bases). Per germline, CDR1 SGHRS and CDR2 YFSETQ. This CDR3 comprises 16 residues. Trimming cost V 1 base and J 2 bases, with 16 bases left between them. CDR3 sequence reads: CASSLSWAGLAYEQYF. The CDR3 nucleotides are TGCGCCAGCAGCTTGTCTTGGGCGGGCCTAGCCTACGAGCAGTACTTC.

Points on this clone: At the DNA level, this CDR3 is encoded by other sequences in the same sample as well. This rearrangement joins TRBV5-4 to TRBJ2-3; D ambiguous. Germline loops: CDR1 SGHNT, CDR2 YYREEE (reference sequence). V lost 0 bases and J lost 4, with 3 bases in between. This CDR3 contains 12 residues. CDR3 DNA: TGTGCCAGCAGCTTGGGAGCAGATACGCAGTATTTT. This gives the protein CASSLGADTQYF.

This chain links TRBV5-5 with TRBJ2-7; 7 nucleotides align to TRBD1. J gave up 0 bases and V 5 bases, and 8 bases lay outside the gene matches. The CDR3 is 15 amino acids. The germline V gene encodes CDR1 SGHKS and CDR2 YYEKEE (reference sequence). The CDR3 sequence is CASSFIRGNSYEQYF. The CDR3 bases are TGTGCCAGCAGTTTCATCAGGGGGAACTCCTACGAGCAGTACTTC.

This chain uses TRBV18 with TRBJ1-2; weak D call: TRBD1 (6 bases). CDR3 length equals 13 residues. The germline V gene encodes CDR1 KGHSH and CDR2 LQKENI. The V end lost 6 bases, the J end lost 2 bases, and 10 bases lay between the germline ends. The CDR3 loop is CASSRQENYGYTF. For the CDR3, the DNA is TGTGCCAGCTCCCGACAGGAAAACTATGGCTACACCTTC.

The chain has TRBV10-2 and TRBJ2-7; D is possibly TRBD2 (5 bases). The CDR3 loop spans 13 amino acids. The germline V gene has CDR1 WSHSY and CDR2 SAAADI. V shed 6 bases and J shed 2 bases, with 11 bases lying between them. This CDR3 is CASRTGWAYEQYF. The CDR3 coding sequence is TGCGCCAGCAGGACGGGATGGGCCTACGAGCAGTACTTC.

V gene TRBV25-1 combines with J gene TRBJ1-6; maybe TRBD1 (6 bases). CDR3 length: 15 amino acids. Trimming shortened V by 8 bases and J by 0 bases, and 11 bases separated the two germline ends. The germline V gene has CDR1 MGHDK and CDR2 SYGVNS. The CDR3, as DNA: TGTGCCAGCGAAACAGGGAGCTCCTATAATTCACCCCTCCACTTT. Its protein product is CASETGSSYNSPLHF. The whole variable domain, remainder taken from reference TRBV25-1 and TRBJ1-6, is EADIYQTPRYLVIGTGKKITLECSQTMGHDKMYWYQQDPGMELHLIHYSYGVNSTEKGDLSSESTVSRIRTEHFPLTLESARPSHTSQYLCASETGSSYNSPLHFGNGTRLTVT.

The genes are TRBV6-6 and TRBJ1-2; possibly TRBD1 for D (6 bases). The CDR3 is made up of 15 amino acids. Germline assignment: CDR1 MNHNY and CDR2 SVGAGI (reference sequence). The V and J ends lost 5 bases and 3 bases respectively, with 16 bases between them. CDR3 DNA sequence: TGTGCCAGCAGTAGGTCAGGGGCTTCGGACTATGGCTACACCTTC. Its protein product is CASSRSGASDYGYTF.

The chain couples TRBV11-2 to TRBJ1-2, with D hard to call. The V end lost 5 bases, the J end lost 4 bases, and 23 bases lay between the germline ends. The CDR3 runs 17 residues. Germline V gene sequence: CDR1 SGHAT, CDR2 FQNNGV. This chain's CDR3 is CASSSYPAYRHSYGYTF. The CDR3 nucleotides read TGTGCCAGCAGCAGTTATCCTGCCTACCGACACAGCTATGGCTACACCTTC.

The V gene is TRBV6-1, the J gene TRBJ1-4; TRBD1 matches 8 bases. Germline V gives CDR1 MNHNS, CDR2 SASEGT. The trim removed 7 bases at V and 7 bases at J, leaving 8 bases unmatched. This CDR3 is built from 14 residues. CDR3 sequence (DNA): TGTGCCAGCAACCTACGGACAGGGACTGAAAAACTGTTTTTT. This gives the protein CASNLRTGTEKLFF.

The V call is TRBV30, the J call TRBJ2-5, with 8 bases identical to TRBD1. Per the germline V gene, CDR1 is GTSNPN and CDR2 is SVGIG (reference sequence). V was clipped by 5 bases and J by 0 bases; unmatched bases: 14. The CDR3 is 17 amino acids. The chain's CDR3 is CAWGTGGRWKYQETQYF. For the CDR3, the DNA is TGTGCCTGGGGCACAGGGGGAAGGTGGAAGTACCAAGAGACCCAGTACTTC.

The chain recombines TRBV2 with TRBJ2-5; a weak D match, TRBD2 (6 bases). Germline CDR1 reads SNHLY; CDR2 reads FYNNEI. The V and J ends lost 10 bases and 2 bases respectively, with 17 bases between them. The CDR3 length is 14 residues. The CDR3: CANLPRGWQETQYF. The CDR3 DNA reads TGTGCCAACCTTCCTCGGGGGTGGCAAGAGACCCAGTACTTC.

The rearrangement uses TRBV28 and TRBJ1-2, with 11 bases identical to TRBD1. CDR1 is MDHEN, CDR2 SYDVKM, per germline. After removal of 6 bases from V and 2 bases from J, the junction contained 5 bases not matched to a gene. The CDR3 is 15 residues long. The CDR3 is CASSTWDRGNYGYTF. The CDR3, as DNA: TGTGCCAGCAGCACCTGGGACAGGGGGAACTATGGCTACACCTTC.

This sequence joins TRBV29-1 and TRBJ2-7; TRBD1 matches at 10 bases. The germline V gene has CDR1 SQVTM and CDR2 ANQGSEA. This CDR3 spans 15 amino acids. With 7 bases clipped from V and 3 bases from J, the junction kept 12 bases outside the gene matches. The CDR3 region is CSALLGTGVFYEQYF. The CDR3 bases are TGCAGCGCTCTACTTGGGACAGGGGTTTTCTACGAGCAGTACTTC.

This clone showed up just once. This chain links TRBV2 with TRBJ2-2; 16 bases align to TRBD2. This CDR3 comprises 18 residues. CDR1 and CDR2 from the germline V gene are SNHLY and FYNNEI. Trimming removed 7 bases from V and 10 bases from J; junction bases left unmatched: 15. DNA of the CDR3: TGTGCCAGCATACGTACCTGGGGACTAGCGGGAGGGAATCCGGAGCTGTTTTTT. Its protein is CASIRTWGLAGGNPELFF.

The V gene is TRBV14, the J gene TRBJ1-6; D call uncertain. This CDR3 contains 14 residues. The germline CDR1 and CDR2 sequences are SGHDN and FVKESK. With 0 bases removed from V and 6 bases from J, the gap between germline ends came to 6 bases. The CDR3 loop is CASSQDPFNSPLHF. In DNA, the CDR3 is TGTGCCAGCAGCCAAGATCCGTTTAATTCACCCCTCCACTTT.

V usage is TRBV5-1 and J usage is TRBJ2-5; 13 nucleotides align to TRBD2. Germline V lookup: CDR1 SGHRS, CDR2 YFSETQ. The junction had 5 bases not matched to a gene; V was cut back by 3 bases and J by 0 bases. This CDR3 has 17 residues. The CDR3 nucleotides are TGCGCCAGCAGCTCGGGACTAGCGGGGAAGAACCAAGAGACCCAGTACTTC. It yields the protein CASSSGLAGKNQETQYF.

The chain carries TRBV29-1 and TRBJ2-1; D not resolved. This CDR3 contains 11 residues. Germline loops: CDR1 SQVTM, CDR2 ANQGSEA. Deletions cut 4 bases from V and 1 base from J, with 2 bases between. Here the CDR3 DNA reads TGCAGCGTTGTATCCTACAATGAGCAGTTCTTC. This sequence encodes CSVVSYNEQFF.

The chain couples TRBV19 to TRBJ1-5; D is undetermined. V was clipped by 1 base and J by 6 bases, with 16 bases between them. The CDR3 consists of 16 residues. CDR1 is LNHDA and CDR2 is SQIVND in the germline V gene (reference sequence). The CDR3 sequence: CASSIAPGRVAQPQHF. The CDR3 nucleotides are TGTGCCAGTAGTATAGCCCCGGGGAGGGTAGCTCAGCCCCAGCATTTT.

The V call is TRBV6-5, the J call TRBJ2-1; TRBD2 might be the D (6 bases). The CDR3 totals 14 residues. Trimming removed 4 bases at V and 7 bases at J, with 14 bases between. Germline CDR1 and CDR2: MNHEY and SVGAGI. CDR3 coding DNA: TGTGCCAGCAGTTCCGGAGGAGGGTTGAATGAGCAGTTCTTC. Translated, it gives CASSSGGGLNEQFF.

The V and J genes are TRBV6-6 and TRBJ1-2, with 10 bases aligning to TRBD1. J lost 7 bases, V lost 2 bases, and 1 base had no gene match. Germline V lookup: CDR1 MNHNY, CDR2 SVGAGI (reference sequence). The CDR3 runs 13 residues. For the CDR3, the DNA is TGTGCCAGCAGTTACGGGGACAGGGGTGGCTACACCTTC. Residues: CASSYGDRGGYTF.

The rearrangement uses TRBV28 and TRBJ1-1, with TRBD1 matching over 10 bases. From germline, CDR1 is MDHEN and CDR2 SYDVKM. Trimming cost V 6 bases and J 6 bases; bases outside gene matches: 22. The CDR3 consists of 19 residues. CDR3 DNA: TGTGCCAGCAGCCCGAGCGATCCGGGACAGGGGAATTCGGTCTCTGAAGCTTTCTTT. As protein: CASSPSDPGQGNSVSEAFF.

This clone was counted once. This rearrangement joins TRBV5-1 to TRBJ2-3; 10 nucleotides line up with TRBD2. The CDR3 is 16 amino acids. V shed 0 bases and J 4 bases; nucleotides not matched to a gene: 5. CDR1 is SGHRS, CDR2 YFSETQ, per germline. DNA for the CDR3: TGCGCCAGCAGCTTGGCAACTAGCGGGAATTCAGATACGCAGTATTTT. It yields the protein CASSLATSGNSDTQYF.